This T cell receptor (beta chain) was profiled in a study of cytomegalovirus exposure and HLA in healthy donors. V lost 6 bases and J lost 5, with 19 bases in between. The CDR3 is 15 amino acids. CDR1 SEHNR and CDR2 FQNEAQ come from the germline V gene (reference sequence). There are a few counts of this clone. What it binds is not known. Notes on the study in general: Among immune exposure information, only CMV serostatus was available.

Primers included in the PCR were 60 Vbeta and 13 Jbeta primers. TCRdb's copy holds only in-frame clones and misses some; the assay was immunoSEQ multiplex PCR. The sample has fewer than 200,000 clones, approximately 84% seen once. This sequence joins TRBV7-9 and TRBJ2-5; no definite D call. The source material was PBMCs. This TCR was recovered from a female donor in good health and CMV-seronegative. CDR3 region: CASRFGLGLVETQYF. Here the CDR3 DNA reads TGTGCCAGCAGGTTTGGTCTTGGCCTAGTTGAGACCCAGTACTTC.